What follows are 23 T cell receptor beta chains derived from one specimen sequenced in a study of T cells after yellow fever vaccination. TCRdb reprocessed the 5' RACE reads with MiXCR, giving one entry per CDR3 protein. The data contain about 330,000 distinct CDR3 sequences, roughly 7.5% of them singletons. Sequencing was performed on PBMCs, taken approximately 40 days after the first yellow fever vaccination. All receptors come from a man between 18 and 29 years old who received the YFV17D yellow fever vaccine.

The table lists this clonotype with many counts. The J gene is TRBJ1-3, the V gene TRBV6-4, with TRBD1 identical over 9 bases. Trimming at V came to 0 bases and at J to 4 bases, leaving 7 bases not matched to a gene. Germline CDR1 reads MRHNA; CDR2 reads SNTAGT. This CDR3 comprises 17 residues. The CDR3 sequence is CASSDSIGTGRGNTIYF. The DNA of the CDR3 is TGTGCCAGCAGTGACTCGATTGGGACAGGGAGAGGAAACACCATATATTTT.

This clonotype was seen repeatedly, ten times or more. The chain joins TRBV5-1 to TRBJ2-5; no definite D call. The CDR3 runs 14 residues. CDR1 is SGHRS, CDR2 YFSETQ, per germline. V was cut by 0 bases and J by 5 bases, with 11 bases left in between. DNA of the CDR3: TGCGCCAGCAGCTTGGAAAAATCTTGGGAGACCCAGTACTTC. The encoded protein is CASSLEKSWETQYF.

The J gene is TRBJ2-7, the V gene TRBV29-1; D might be TRBD1 (6 bases). The CDR3 extends over 13 amino acids. Germline-derived CDR1 and CDR2 are SQVTM and ANQGSEA. CDR3 loop: CSVEGQTAYEQYV. The CDR3 DNA follows: TGCAGCGTCGAAGGACAGACTGCGTACGAGCAGTACGTC.

The V call is TRBV12-3 or TRBV12-4, the J call TRBJ2-3; TRBD2 might be the D (5 bases). The CDR3 runs 16 residues. V dropped 5 bases and J dropped 1 base, with 16 bases sitting between them. The CDR3 DNA reads as TGTGCCAGCAGTGGGGTTCGGGGAAGCGGCACAGATACGCAGTATTTT. This gives the protein CASSGVRGSGTDTQYF.

This clonotype was detected a few times. The rearrangement joins TRBV27 to TRBJ2-7; 9 bases line up with TRBD1. Germline loops: CDR1 MNHEY, CDR2 SMNVEV (reference sequence). The CDR3 has 15 residues. V lost 5 bases and J lost 5; bases outside the gene matches: 10. CDR3 in amino acids: CASSPGTGSGDEQYV. CDR3 in DNA: TGTGCCAGCAGTCCGGGGACAGGGAGCGGCGACGAGCAGTACGTC.

In this sample, this clonotype turned up many times. The V call is TRBV27, the J call TRBJ2-7; the D gene could be TRBD1 or TRBD2 (6 bases each). The germline V gene has CDR1 MNHEY and CDR2 SMNVEV (reference sequence). The CDR3 loop spans 12 amino acids. The ends were cut back, 4 bases at V and 11 bases at J, with 15 bases in the middle. The CDR3 coding sequence is TGTGCCAGCAGTTCCCTTGGGGGGCGCGAGTACTTC. This translates into CASSSLGGREYF.

The chain carries TRBV29-1 and TRBJ2-5; TRBD1 matches at 8 bases. J lost 5 bases, V lost 6 bases, and 11 bases had no gene match. Germline lookup yields CDR1 SQVTM and CDR2 ANQGSEA. The CDR3 has 14 amino acids. This chain's CDR3 is CSVARTGMWETQYF. CDR3 coding DNA: TGCAGCGTCGCCCGGACAGGGATGTGGGAGACCCAGTACTTC.

V usage is TRBV3-1 and J usage is TRBJ1-1; D ambiguous. CDR1 is LGHDT, CDR2 YNNKEL, per germline (reference sequence). V was pared by 1 base and J by 4 bases, with 10 bases between. The CDR3 sequence is 14 residues long. CDR3 DNA: TGTGCCAGCAGCCAAGGGGTCACGGGCACTGAAGCTTTCTTT. This sequence encodes CASSQGVTGTEAFF.

This clonotype was seen a single time. The chain recombines TRBV6-5 with TRBJ2-1; no clear D gene. This CDR3 region has 14 residues. In germline, CDR1 is MNHEY, CDR2 SVGAGI. Deletions cut 0 bases from V and 5 bases from J, with 8 bases between. CDR3 sequence reads: CASSYSIRHNEQFF. CDR3 coding DNA: TGTGCCAGCAGTTACTCGATTCGGCACAATGAGCAGTTCTTC.

The chain joins TRBV4-3 to TRBJ2-1; D not certain. Germline loops: CDR1 LGHNA, CDR2 YSLEER. CDR3 length: 14 residues. The V end lost 0 bases, the J end lost 5 bases, and 8 bases lay between the germline ends. This CDR3 is CASSQERSNNEQFF. DNA of the CDR3: TGCGCCAGCAGCCAAGAACGGTCGAACAATGAGCAGTTCTTC.

The chain recombines TRBV10-3 with TRBJ2-3; D assignment may be TRBD1 or TRBD2 (5 bases each). Germline-derived CDR1 and CDR2 are ENHRY and SYGVKD. V lost 5 bases and J 5 bases, leaving 17 bases between the germline ends. This CDR3 has 15 residues. CDR3 in DNA: TGTGCCATCAGTATGGGACGGGGTAGGGGAGATACGCAGTATTTT. This codes for CAISMGRGRGDTQYF.

The chain uses TRBV20-1 and TRBJ1-1, with D unclear. Trimming cost V 0 bases and J 0 bases, with 5 bases left between them. Germline CDR1 DFQATT, CDR2 SNEGSKA (reference sequence). This CDR3 comprises 13 residues. For the CDR3, the DNA is TGCAGTGCTAGAGAGGTAATGAACACTGAAGCTTTCTTT. Translated, it gives CSAREVMNTEAFF.

The chain couples TRBV5-4 to TRBJ2-3, with a weak D call TRBD1 (5 bases). Germline CDR1 SGHNT, CDR2 YYREEE (reference sequence). This CDR3 spans 15 amino acids. Trimming removed 0 bases from V and 3 bases from J, with 11 bases in between. CDR3 DNA sequence: TGTGCCAGCAGCTTGGCGGCAGGGCTAACAGATACGCAGTATTTT. It codes for CASSLAAGLTDTQYF.

This clonotype came up a few times. The chain joins TRBV24-1 to TRBJ2-2; the D gene is possibly TRBD1 (6 bases). V lost 0 bases and J lost 1, with 8 bases in between. Germline V CDR1 and CDR2: KGHDR, SFDVKD. The CDR3 sequence is 16 residues long. Written as DNA, the CDR3 is TGTGCCACCAGTGATTTGTTCAGGGGGAACACCGGGGAGCTGTTTTTT. Its protein product is CATSDLFRGNTGELFF.

This clonotype was seen many times. This chain uses TRBV7-2 with TRBJ2-7; TRBD2 aligns across 7 bases. CDR1 and CDR2 from the germline V gene are SGHTA and FQGNSA. The CDR3 sequence is 14 residues long. With 5 bases clipped from V and 4 bases from J, the junction kept 8 bases outside the gene matches. The CDR3 nucleotides are TGTGCCAGCAGCCCCCGGGACTATAAATACGAGCAGTACTTC. It codes for CASSPRDYKYEQYF.

This clonotype occurred a few times. The chain is built from TRBV6-1 and TRBJ2-1, with 8 bases that match TRBD1. The germline V gene encodes CDR1 MNHNS and CDR2 SASEGT. Trimming took 2 bases from V and 2 from J; bases not matched to a gene: 5. This CDR3 has 16 residues. CDR3 nucleotides: TGTGCCAGCAGTGAAATTGGACAGGGCCCCTACAATGAGCAGTTCTTC. Encoded protein: CASSEIGQGPYNEQFF.

This clonotype has only a few counts. The V gene is TRBV4-3, the J gene TRBJ1-4; 8 bases align to TRBD1. This CDR3 is built from 13 residues. The ends lost 5 bases at V and 8 bases at J; junction bases unmatched: 4. Germline V gene data show CDR1 as LGHNA and CDR2 as YSLEER. The CDR3 nucleotides are TGCGCCAGCAGCGACCGGGACAGGGAAAAACTGTTTTTT. Translating gives CASSDRDREKLFF.

The J gene is TRBJ1-5, the V gene TRBV28; possible D gene TRBD1, 5 bases. This CDR3 is 15 amino acids long. The V and J ends lost 6 bases and 6 bases respectively, with 18 bases between them. The V gene's germline CDR1 is MDHEN and CDR2 SYDVKM. CDR3 nucleotides: TGTGCCAGCAGAACCCCCGGGGCTAGGCGTCAGCCCCAGCATTTT. Amino acid sequence: CASRTPGARRQPQHF.

The V call is TRBV7-2, the J call TRBJ2-7, with TRBD1 as a possible D gene (5 bases). Germline V gene sequence: CDR1 SGHTA, CDR2 FQGNSA. Trimming took 1 base from V and 6 from J, leaving 10 bases between them. The CDR3 has 13 residues. CDR3 loop: CASSLGGHREQYV. The DNA for the CDR3 is TGTGCCAGCAGCTTAGGCGGACATCGCGAGCAGTACGTC.

This chain joins TRBV5-1 and TRBJ2-5, with 15 nucleotides matching TRBD2. This CDR3 is built from 17 residues. Germline values: CDR1 SGHRS, CDR2 YFSETQ. The V and J ends lost 4 bases and 6 bases, in that order; junction bases with no gene match: 10. In nucleotides, the CDR3 is TGCGCCAGCAGCCACCTCCCCGGGACTAGCGGGGGGAAGACCCAGTACTTC. Its translation: CASSHLPGTSGGKTQYF.

This clonotype showed up just a few times. The junction does not match germline at one end; this may be a read error. The genes are TRBV12-3 or TRBV12-4 and TRBJ1-3; maybe TRBD1 (5 bases). The CDR3 extends over 13 amino acids. CDR3 DNA: TGTGCCAGCATGGAGGGGTCTGGAGACACCATATATTTT. Translation gives CASMEGSGDTIYF.

The rearrangement uses TRBV3-1 and TRBJ1-3; D is undetermined. The V end lost 8 bases, the J end lost 2 bases, and 13 bases lay between the germline ends. The CDR3 is 14 amino acids. The germline gives CDR1 LGHDT, CDR2 YNNKEL (reference sequence). The CDR3 nucleotides read TGTGCCAGCGGAGTCGGAGGGACTGGAAACACCATATATTTT. Protein: CASGVGGTGNTIYF. The full variable domain, with the rest looked up from reference TRBV3-1 and TRBJ1-3, is DTAVSQTPKYLVTQMGNDKSIKCEQNLGHDTMYWYKQDSKKFLKIMFSYNNKELIINETVPNRFSPKSPDKAHLNLHINSLELGDSAVYFCASGVGGTGNTIYFGEGSWLTVV.

This clonotype has a handful of counts. The V call is TRBV7-2, the J call TRBJ1-4; TRBD1 is a possible D gene (6 bases). This CDR3 is built from 15 residues. Germline lookup yields CDR1 SGHTA and CDR2 FQGNSA. Between the trimmed V and J ends, which lost 1 base and 7 bases, there was a span of 13 bases. The CDR3 reads CASSLEAGAGEKLFF. The CDR3 nucleotides read TGTGCCAGCAGCTTAGAAGCAGGGGCAGGTGAAAAACTGTTTTTT. Drawing the rest from reference TRBV7-2 and TRBJ1-4, the complete variable domain is GAGVSQSPSNKVTEKGKDVELRCDPISGHTALYWYRQSLGQGLEFLIYFQGNSAPDKSGLPSDRFSAERTGGSVSTLTIQRTQQEDSAVYLCASSLEAGAGEKLFFGSGTQLSVL.